These 24 T cell receptor beta chains originate from one sample sequenced in a study of long-term antiretroviral therapy in people with HIV. Assay version v3.0 of immunoSEQ was used, and it was run at survey level. Clones were sequenced by immunoSEQ multiplex PCR, and TCRdb holds only the in-frame ones, with some missing. The profile covers about 20,000 clones, with approximately 90% appearing a single time and approximately 9.6% taken by the ten largest. The specimen comprised unsorted PBMCs, sampled roughly 4.2 years before starting antiretroviral therapy. The source is a woman in her twenties or thirties with HIV.

This clone was found once. The CDR3 nucleotides are TGTGCCAGCACCCTCGCCGGAAGCTATGGCTACACCTTC. Residues: CASTLAGSYGYTF. The chain has TRBV7-9 and TRBJ1-2; D is uncertain. Trimming stripped 7 bases from V and 4 bases from J, with 13 bases between. Germline CDR1 and CDR2: SEHNR and FQNEAQ (reference sequence). This CDR3 spans 13 amino acids. The full variable domain, completed using reference TRBV7-9 and TRBJ1-2, is DTGVSQNPRHKITKRGQNVTFRCDPISEHNRLYWYRQTLGQGPEFLTYFQNEAQLEKSRLLSDRFSAERPKGSFSTLEIQRTEQGDSAMYLCASTLAGSYGYTFGSGTRLTVV.

The chain carries TRBV6-5 and TRBJ1-1, with D hard to call. Germline lookup yields CDR1 MNHEY and CDR2 SVGAGI. This CDR3 has 15 amino acids. Trimming pared 1 base from V and 3 bases from J, leaving 12 bases between. CDR3 region: CASSYYPRTHTEAFF. CDR3 nucleotide sequence: TGTGCCAGCAGTTACTACCCCAGGACGCACACTGAAGCTTTCTTT.

V usage is TRBV7-8 and J usage is TRBJ2-2; D is ambiguous. CDR1 is SGHVS, CDR2 FQNEAQ, per germline. This CDR3 is 17 amino acids long. Trimming stripped 1 base from V and 9 bases from J, with 21 bases between. The chain's CDR3 is CASSLEPFGLGGRELFF. In DNA, the CDR3 is TGTGCCAGCAGCTTAGAGCCCTTTGGCCTTGGTGGGCGGGAGCTGTTTTTT.

This chain uses TRBV6-6 with TRBJ1-1; D is unclear. Trimming left V 3 bases short and J 0 bases short, with 8 bases between. CDR1 and CDR2 (germline): MNHNY, SVGAGI (reference sequence). The CDR3 has 14 amino acids. The CDR3 sequence: CASSYRALNTEAFF. CDR3 in DNA: TGTGCCAGCAGTTATAGGGCCCTGAACACTGAAGCTTTCTTT.

This rearrangement joins TRBV19 to TRBJ1-5; 7 bases align to TRBD1. The CDR3 sequence is 17 residues long. Trimming at V came to 5 bases and at J to 0 bases, leaving 10 bases not matched to a gene. Germline V gene lookup returns CDR1 LNHDA and CDR2 SQIVND (reference sequence). The CDR3 protein is CASSHSTGTDSNQPQHF. The CDR3 DNA follows: TGTGCCAGTAGTCACTCAACCGGGACAGATAGCAATCAGCCCCAGCATTTT. Using reference TRBV19 and TRBJ1-5 for the parts outside the CDR3, the full variable domain is DGGITQSPKYLFRKEGQNVTLSCEQNLNHDAMYWYRQDPGQGLRLIYYSQIVNDFQKGDIAEGYSVSREKKESFPLTVTSAQKNPTAFYLCASSHSTGTDSNQPQHFGDGTRLSIL.

This clone was observed a few times. The rearrangement uses TRBV29-1 and TRBJ2-1; D not resolved. Trimming removed 4 bases at V and 5 bases at J, with 21 bases between. The CDR3 has 16 amino acids. Germline lookup yields CDR1 SQVTM and CDR2 ANQGSEA. CDR3 in amino acids: CSVVQTLRTFNNEQFF. The CDR3 DNA reads TGCAGCGTTGTACAGACATTGCGTACCTTCAACAATGAGCAGTTCTTC.

The chain employs TRBV2 and TRBJ1-6, with 9 bases identical to TRBD1. Germline values: CDR1 SNHLY, CDR2 FYNNEI. The CDR3 covers 15 residues. Losses at the gene ends were 5 bases for V and 8 bases for J; bases not matched to a gene: 7. The DNA for the CDR3 is TGTGCCAGCAGTCCCGAGGACAGGGGAGATTCACCCCTCCACTTT. Translation gives CASSPEDRGDSPLHF.

This clone came up a few times. The gene calls are TRBV4-1 and TRBJ2-7; 8 bases align to TRBD1. This CDR3 is built from 15 residues. Trimming at V came to 2 bases and at J to 5 bases, leaving 8 bases not matched to a gene. Germline lookup yields CDR1 MGHRA and CDR2 YSYEKL. The CDR3: CASSQRTGYLDEQYF. The CDR3 DNA reads TGCGCCAGCAGCCAAAGGACAGGGTATTTGGACGAGCAGTACTTC.

The chain carries TRBV6-5 and TRBJ1-2, with 7 bases aligning to TRBD1. CDR1 and CDR2 (germline): MNHEY, SVGAGI. The CDR3 loop spans 14 amino acids. The junction had 8 bases not matched to a gene; V was cut back by 6 bases and J by 4 bases. The CDR3 is CASSRQGSSYGYTF. Written as DNA, the CDR3 is TGTGCCAGCAGCCGACAGGGCTCTAGCTATGGCTACACCTTC.

The gene calls are TRBV4-1 and TRBJ1-6, with TRBD1 matching 8 bases. Germline V CDR1 and CDR2: MGHRA, YSYEKL. Losses at the gene ends were 4 bases for V and 5 bases for J; bases not matched to a gene: 4. The CDR3 is made up of 15 amino acids. CDR3 bases: TGCGCCAGCAGCCTCCCGGGACAGGATAATTCACCCCTCCACTTT. It yields the protein CASSLPGQDNSPLHF.

The chain couples TRBV19 to TRBJ1-6; TRBD1 aligns across 8 bases. Germline assignment: CDR1 LNHDA and CDR2 SQIVND (reference sequence). Unmatched junction bases numbered 7, after V lost 5 bases and J lost 10 bases. The length of the CDR3 is 14 residues. For the CDR3, the DNA is TGTGCCAGTAGTCCCCAGGGGGCGAAGTCACCCCTCCACTTT. Its protein product is CASSPQGAKSPLHF. Using reference TRBV19 and TRBJ1-6 for the parts outside the CDR3, the full variable domain is DGGITQSPKYLFRKEGQNVTLSCEQNLNHDAMYWYRQDPGQGLRLIYYSQIVNDFQKGDIAEGYSVSREKKESFPLTVTSAQKNPTAFYLCASSPQGAKSPLHFGNGTRLTVT.

The chain employs TRBV30 and TRBJ1-3; D is ambiguous. Between the trimmed V and J ends, which lost 0 bases and 1 base, there was a span of 7 bases. This CDR3 is 14 amino acids long. CDR1 and CDR2 from the germline V gene are GTSNPN and SVGIG (reference sequence). CDR3 in amino acids: CAWSVDSSGNTIYF. CDR3 DNA: TGTGCCTGGAGTGTAGATAGTTCTGGAAACACCATATATTTT. Together with reference TRBV30 and TRBJ1-3, the CDR3 gives the full variable domain: SQTIHQWPATLVQPVGSPLSLECTVEGTSNPNLYWYRQAAGRGLQLLFYSVGIGQISSEVPQNLSASRPQDRQFILSSKKLLLSDSGFYLCAWSVDSSGNTIYFGEGSWLTVV.

This clone was picked up a small number of times. The CDR3 sequence: CAWSPSSWGYTF. CDR3 DNA sequence: TGTGCCTGGAGTCCCTCTTCCTGGGGCTACACCTTC. The chain employs TRBV30 and TRBJ1-2; D uncertain. There are 12 residues in the CDR3. V was clipped by 2 bases and J by 8 bases, with 12 bases between them. Germline loops: CDR1 GTSNPN, CDR2 SVGIG (reference sequence).

The chain couples TRBV30 to TRBJ1-2; D call uncertain. Trimming took off 3 bases at V and 8 bases at J, with 10 bases between the two ends. Germline lookup yields CDR1 GTSNPN and CDR2 SVGIG (reference sequence). This CDR3 contains 11 residues. This CDR3 is CAWRLSSGYTF. The CDR3 coding sequence is TGTGCCTGGAGGTTGTCTTCGGGCTACACCTTC.

The rearrangement joins TRBV5-8 to TRBJ1-2; unclear D gene. The CDR3 runs to 13 residues. CDR1 and CDR2 (germline): SGHTS, YDEGEE. Trimming removed 6 bases at V and 2 bases at J, with 11 bases between. DNA of the CDR3: TGTGCCAGCACGTGGCGGGCAAACTATGGCTACACCTTC. Residues: CASTWRANYGYTF.

This chain links TRBV19 with TRBJ1-5; D remains ambiguous. V shed 7 bases and J shed 3 bases, with 16 bases lying between them. Germline V gene lookup returns CDR1 LNHDA and CDR2 SQIVND (reference sequence). The CDR3 extends over 15 amino acids. This CDR3 is CASNLGGNYNQPQHF. CDR3 nucleotide sequence: TGTGCCAGTAATTTAGGTGGTAATTACAATCAGCCCCAGCATTTT. The whole variable domain, remainder taken from reference TRBV19 and TRBJ1-5, is DGGITQSPKYLFRKEGQNVTLSCEQNLNHDAMYWYRQDPGQGLRLIYYSQIVNDFQKGDIAEGYSVSREKKESFPLTVTSAQKNPTAFYLCASNLGGNYNQPQHFGDGTRLSIL.

The chain has TRBV10-2 and TRBJ2-6; no definite D call. This CDR3 contains 14 residues. Germline loops: CDR1 WSHSY, CDR2 SAAADI. V lost 6 bases and J 1 base, leaving 7 bases between the germline ends. The CDR3 DNA reads TGCGCCAGCAGGAAAGGGTCTGGGGCCAACGTCCTGACTTTC. It translates to CASRKGSGANVLTF.

The chain employs TRBV15 and TRBJ2-2; 10 nucleotides agree with TRBD1. The CDR3 sequence is 20 residues long. The trim removed 0 bases at V and 6 bases at J, leaving 16 bases unmatched. CDR1 is LNHNV and CDR2 is YYDKDF in the germline V gene (reference sequence). For the CDR3, the DNA is TGTGCCACCAGCAGAGATCGTTCATTGGGGGGACAGGGGACTGCCGGGGAGCTGTTTTTT. It translates to CATSRDRSLGGQGTAGELFF. The full variable domain, in which reference TRBV15 and TRBJ2-2 provide the parts outside the CDR3, is DAMVIQNPRYQVTQFGKPVTLSCSQTLNHNVMYWYQQKSSQAPKLLFHYYDKDFNNEADTPDNFQSRRPNTSFCFLDIRSPGLGDTAMYLCATSRDRSLGGQGTAGELFFGEGSRLTVL.

The chain carries TRBV2 and TRBJ1-5; D may be TRBD1 (6 bases). CDR1 SNHLY and CDR2 FYNNEI come from the germline V gene. The CDR3 totals 11 residues. V was clipped by 4 bases and J by 12 bases, with 10 bases between them. The chain's CDR3 is CASSVRDIQHF. The CDR3 nucleotides read TGTGCCAGCAGTGTCCGGGACATCCAGCATTTT. Looking up the rest from reference TRBV2 and TRBJ1-5 gives the full variable domain: EPEVTQTPSHQVTQMGQEVILRCVPISNHLYFYWYRQILGQKVEFLVSFYNNEISEKSEIFDDQFSVERPDGSNFTLKIRSTKLEDSAMYFCASSVRDIQHFGDGTRLSIL.

The chain couples TRBV4-2 to TRBJ2-7; a weak D match, TRBD2 (5 bases). The CDR3 consists of 13 residues. Germline V gene sequence: CDR1 LGHNA, CDR2 YNFKEQ. V was shortened by 0 bases and J by 12 bases, with 15 bases between the two germline ends. The CDR3: CASSQDSATVLYF. The DNA of the CDR3 is TGTGCCAGCAGCCAAGATAGCGCGACGGTGCTGTACTTC.

By its share, this clone is medium-sized. The chain recombines TRBV27 with TRBJ2-3; D remains ambiguous. V was trimmed by 6 bases and J by 0 bases, leaving 10 bases between them. The length of the CDR3 is 14 residues. The germline gives CDR1 MNHEY, CDR2 SMNVEV (reference sequence). In nucleotides, the CDR3 is TGTGCCAGCAGCCGGGCCCTTAGCACAGATACGCAGTATTTT. It translates to CASSRALSTDTQYF.

The chain carries TRBV11-2 and TRBJ1-2, with no clear D. The CDR3 is made up of 13 amino acids. CDR1 is SGHAT, CDR2 FQNNGV, per germline. V was shortened by 3 bases and J by 5 bases, with 10 bases between the two germline ends. CDR3 coding DNA: TGTGCCAGCAGCTTGGCGAATTTATATGGCTACACCTTC. Translating it yields CASSLANLYGYTF.

CDR3 DNA sequence: TGTGCCAGCAGCTTAGAGAATAGTCCAGAGCAGTTCTTC. Translating gives CASSLENSPEQFF. The chain joins TRBV7-7 to TRBJ2-1; D unclear. The germline V gene has CDR1 SSHAT and CDR2 FNYEAQ (reference sequence). The CDR3 extends over 13 amino acids. Between the trimmed V and J ends, which lost 1 base and 10 bases, there was a span of 11 bases.

The chain carries TRBV6-1 and TRBJ1-1; TRBD1 agrees at 11 bases. Unmatched junction bases numbered 13, after V lost 10 bases and J lost 6 bases. The CDR3 extends over 15 amino acids. Germline CDR1 and CDR2: MNHNS and SASEGT. CDR3 amino acids: CAILKGAGQGAEAFF. The CDR3 DNA reads as TGTGCCATTCTAAAAGGGGCGGGACAGGGGGCTGAAGCTTTCTTT.